This TCR beta chain is drawn from a study of Ad26.COV2.S vaccination and SARS-CoV-2 variants. This clone has more than one count but fewer than ten. Treatment denoted: some 20 received Ad26.COV2.S at low or high dose, single or two shots; about 5 received placebo; per-sample allocation not given. After the first vaccine or placebo injection, samples were drawn on day 63. Method: immunoSEQ multiplex PCR; TCRdb's copy keeps in-frame clones and lacks some. In the table there are under 500,000 clones, around 93% of which are singletons. The CDR3 runs to 16 residues. Germline trimming cut 2 bases from V and 4 bases from J; bases unmatched to any gene: 8. From germline, CDR1 is LNHNV and CDR2 YYDKDF (reference sequence).

This material consisted of peripheral blood, taken in a trial of Ad26.COV2.S vaccine versus placebo. This TCR was recovered from a person between 18 and 60 years old who received the Ad26.COV2.S COVID-19 vaccine or a placebo. This chain connects TRBV15 to TRBJ2-3; TRBD2 agrees at 8 bases. CDR3 amino acids: CATSRKPGLGPDTQYF. The CDR3 coding sequence is TGTGCCACCAGCAGAAAACCGGGACTAGGACCAGATACGCAGTATTTT.